This T cell receptor (beta chain) was identified in a study of blood T cell repertoires in COVID-19 (dated by TCRdb to the early 2020s). General notes on the study: Samples from collaborators originated in the United States, Italy and Spain and spanned both the acute and convalescent phases of COVID-19. Nearly every sample came with metadata listing a de-identified subject ID, COVID-19 status, age in years and sex. Subjects who had been exposed to COVID-19, were actively infected with it, or had recovered from it provided the deeply sampled blood TCRbeta repertoires that made up the dataset. HLA class I and class II types, where available, came from metadata supplied by the sample provider rather than from assay-based typing. Samples came from the ongoing ImmuneRACE study (first 160 participants) plus 1,254 subjects from 6 global collaborators. The material from the prospective study consisted of cDNA or gDNA derived from T cells, B-cell-depleted T cells, or PBMCs. A freely available public database, intended as a resource for researchers studying the immune response to SARS-CoV-2, is where the repertoires were released. General findings and caveats noted by the study authors: How much clinical and demographic metadata was included differed by source and by participant, and the metadata was provided uncurated.

Of note for this clone: Its target antigen remains unknown. No base-level quality is on record; no much larger clone is a single base apart.

The immunoSEQ Assay, a bias-controlled multiplex PCR, was used to amplify TCRbeta CDR3 regions from genomic DNA. The authors processed their data as follows. The number of nucleated cells in each sample was estimated from the amplification of reference gene primers within the assay. To quantify the absolute abundance of each unique TCRbeta CDR3 rearrangement, sequence reads were collapsed and filtered. Productive Simpson clonality was computed per sample as the square root of Simpson's diversity index over productive rearrangements. Here the immuneACCESS table is served through TCRdb, limited to in-frame sequences with V and J called. Missing clones are a known gap in these copies; in checked studies unresolved V genes cover under half, and the rest lacks a known reason. That table gives V, J and clone size, and the DNA gave D and trimming. This sample has about 130,000 clones in its table, and more than 75% of those were observed once. Of the sample, around 18% falls within the top ten clones.

A second Seattle source provided samples from volunteer blood donors who had recovered from COVID-19. Whole blood was collected in K2EDTA tubes by collaborating institutions according to the institutions' own protocols. For TCRbeta analysis, collaborators shipped samples as frozen whole blood, isolated PBMCs, or DNA extracted from either of those sample types. The sequence came from a woman aged 50 to 60 who had recovered from COVID-19. The sequenced sample consisted of peripheral blood.

For the CDR3, the sequence is CASRTGGAWGYTF. The DNA is TGTGCCAGCAGGACAGGGGGCGCGTGGGGCTACACCTTC. The V and J genes are TRBV2 and TRBJ1-2; 10 nucleotides in the junction match TRBD1. Reading the germline V gene gives CDR1 SNHLY and CDR2 FYNNEI. The CDR3 sequence holds 13 residues, the cysteine and phenylalanine included. Here the CDR3 DNA is all that survives: 39 bases in frame from base 1. Relative to germline, V is missing 6 bases and J is missing 8 bases, with 6 bases of the junction outside any gene match.